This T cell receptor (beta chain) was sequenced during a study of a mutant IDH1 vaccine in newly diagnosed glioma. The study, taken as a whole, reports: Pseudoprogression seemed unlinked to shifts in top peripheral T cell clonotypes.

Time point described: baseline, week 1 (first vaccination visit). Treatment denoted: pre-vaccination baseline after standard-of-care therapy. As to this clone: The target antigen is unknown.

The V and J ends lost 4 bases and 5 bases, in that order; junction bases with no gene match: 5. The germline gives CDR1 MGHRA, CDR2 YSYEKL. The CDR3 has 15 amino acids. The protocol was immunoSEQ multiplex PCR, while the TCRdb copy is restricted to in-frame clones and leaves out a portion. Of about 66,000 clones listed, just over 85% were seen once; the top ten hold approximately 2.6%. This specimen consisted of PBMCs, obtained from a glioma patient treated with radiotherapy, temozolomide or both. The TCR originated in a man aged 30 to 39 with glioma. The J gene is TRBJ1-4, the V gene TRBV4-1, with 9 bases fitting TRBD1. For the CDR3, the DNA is TGCGCCAGCAGCCTACACGGGACAGGGAATGAAAAACTGTTTTTT. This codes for CASSLHGTGNEKLFF.